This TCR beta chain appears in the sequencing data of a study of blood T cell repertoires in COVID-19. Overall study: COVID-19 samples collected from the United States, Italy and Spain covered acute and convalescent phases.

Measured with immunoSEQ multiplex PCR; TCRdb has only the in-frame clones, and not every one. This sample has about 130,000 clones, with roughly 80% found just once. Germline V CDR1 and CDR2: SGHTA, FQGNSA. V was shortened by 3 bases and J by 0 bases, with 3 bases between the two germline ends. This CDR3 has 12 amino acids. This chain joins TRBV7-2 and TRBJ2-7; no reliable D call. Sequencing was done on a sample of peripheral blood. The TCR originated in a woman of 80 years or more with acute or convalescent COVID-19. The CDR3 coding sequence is TGTGCCAGCAGCTTTAGCTCCTACGAGCAGTACTTC. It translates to CASSFSSYEQYF.